A single sample is the source of the 18 T cell receptor beta chains below, sequenced in a study of memory CD4+ T cells and cytomegalovirus serostatus. The sort gate was single viable CD3+CD4+CD8-CD45RO+ cells for memory CD4+ T cells. Profiled with immunoSEQ multiplex PCR; TCRdb holds only in-frame clones, not every one. The repertoire consists of 30,000 to 45,000 clones, with 79% occurring once and the leading ten covering about 5.8%. The source material was memory CD4+ T cells from blood. These TCRs come from an adult in good health and CMV-seropositive.

This sequence joins TRBV7-9 and TRBJ2-7; the D is unclear. CDR1 and CDR2 (germline): SEHNR, FQNEAQ (reference sequence). CDR3 size: 13 residues. V lost 7 bases and J 3 bases, leaving 13 bases between the germline ends. CDR3 coding DNA: TGTGCCAGCAACTCGATGGCCCGCTACGAGCAGTACTTC. This translates into CASNSMARYEQYF.

The chain carries TRBV5-8 and TRBJ1-2; 8 bases are a match to TRBD1. V lost 2 bases to trimming and J lost 7 bases; unmatched junction nucleotides: 13. This CDR3 comprises 16 residues. The germline V gene encodes CDR1 SGHTS and CDR2 YDEGEE. This CDR3 is CASSFRQGFSWSGYTF. The CDR3 coding sequence is TGTGCCAGCAGCTTTCGACAGGGGTTCTCCTGGTCTGGCTACACCTTC.

DNA for the CDR3: TGTGCCACCAGCAAAGGCAGCGAGACCCAGTACTTC. Translation gives CATSKGSETQYF. V gene TRBV15 combines with J gene TRBJ2-5, with D uncertain. This CDR3 has 12 amino acids. Germline values: CDR1 LNHNV, CDR2 YYDKDF (reference sequence). Trimming left V 4 bases short and J 5 bases short, with 8 bases between. The complete variable domain, with remaining parts taken from reference TRBV15 and TRBJ2-5, reads DAMVIQNPRYQVTQFGKPVTLSCSQTLNHNVMYWYQQKSSQAPKLLFHYYDKDFNNEADTPDNFQSRRPNTSFCFLDIRSPGLGDTAMYLCATSKGSETQYFGPGTRLLVL.

This chain links TRBV11-1 with TRBJ2-7; TRBD1 matches 7 bases. V gave up 5 bases and J gave up 5 bases; unmatched junction bases: 3. The CDR3 length is 12 residues. Per the germline V gene, CDR1 is SGHAT and CDR2 is FQDESV (reference sequence). CDR3 DNA: TGTGCCAGCAGCACCGACAGGGACGAGCAGTACTTC. Residues: CASSTDRDEQYF. Full variable domain (remainder filled in from reference TRBV11-1 and TRBJ2-7): EAEVAQSPRYKITEKSQAVAFWCDPISGHATLYWYRQILGQGPELLVQFQDESVVDDSQLPKDRFSAERLKGVDSTLKIQPAELGDSAMYLCASSTDRDEQYFGPGTRLTVT.

The chain uses TRBV1 and TRBJ1-4. TRBV1 is given as a pseudogene. The CDR3 runs 13 residues. The CDR3 here is CTSSPTGAEKLFF. In DNA, the CDR3 is TGCACCAGCAGCCCAACGGGGGCTGAAAAACTGTTTTTT.

The chain recombines TRBV7-2 with TRBJ1-1; D might be TRBD1 (6 bases). V was pared by 5 bases and J by 4 bases, with 14 bases between. Germline assignment: CDR1 SGHTA and CDR2 FQGNSA. There are 14 residues in the CDR3. In DNA form, the CDR3 reads TGTGCCAGCAGCCCAATTGGGGGGCTCACTGAAGCTTTCTTT. Translated: CASSPIGGLTEAFF.

V usage is TRBV27 and J usage is TRBJ2-2, with 15 bases fitting TRBD2. In germline, CDR1 is MNHEY, CDR2 SMNVEV (reference sequence). Trimming removed 4 bases from V and 1 base from J; junction bases left unmatched: 7. The CDR3 covers 19 residues. The CDR3 sequence: CASSSQPGLAGGNTGELFF. The CDR3 nucleotides read TGTGCCAGCAGTTCTCAACCGGGACTAGCGGGGGGGAACACCGGGGAGCTGTTTTTT.

The J gene is TRBJ1-1, the V gene TRBV19, with D unresolved. Germline CDR1 and CDR2: LNHDA and SQIVND (reference sequence). The CDR3 totals 13 residues. V was trimmed by 6 bases and J by 1 base, leaving 9 bases between them. The DNA of the CDR3 is TGTGCCAGTAGACCTGTCCAGAACACTGAAGCTTTCTTT. Amino acid sequence: CASRPVQNTEAFF.

The chain carries TRBV6-6 and TRBJ2-1; TRBD2 aligns across 7 bases. CDR3 length equals 14 residues. Losses at the gene ends were 2 bases for V and 4 bases for J; bases not matched to a gene: 2. The germline gives CDR1 MNHNY, CDR2 SVGAGI (reference sequence). CDR3 bases: TGTGCCAGCAGTTACGCTAGCGGTTACAATGAGCAGTTCTTC. Its translation: CASSYASGYNEQFF.

This clone was seen only once. This chain connects TRBV28 to TRBJ1-1, with D possibly being TRBD1 (6 bases). Looked up from germline, CDR1 is MDHEN and CDR2 is SYDVKM. Trimming shortened V by 7 bases and J by 9 bases, and 12 bases separated the two germline ends. This CDR3 is built from 11 residues. Here the CDR3 DNA reads TGTGCCAGCAACTTCGACAGGAAAGCTTTCTTT. This codes for CASNFDRKAFF.

This clone was seen only once. The rearrangement links TRBV2 to TRBJ2-7; D might be TRBD1 (5 bases). V dropped 6 bases and J dropped 4 bases, with 22 bases sitting between them. The CDR3 loop spans 16 amino acids. The germline V gene encodes CDR1 SNHLY and CDR2 FYNNEI. Written as DNA, the CDR3 is TGTGCCAGCAGCATTCGACAGTCCGGACGCGTTTACGAGCAGTACTTC. Translation: CASSIRQSGRVYEQYF.

This rearrangement joins TRBV7-2 to TRBJ1-1, with D hard to call. Germline CDR1 SGHTA, CDR2 FQGNSA. Trimming removed 0 bases at V and 0 bases at J, with 5 bases between. CDR3 length equals 14 residues. This chain's CDR3 is CASSLASMNTEAFF. As DNA, the CDR3 is TGTGCCAGCAGCTTAGCCAGTATGAACACTGAAGCTTTCTTT.

The chain recombines TRBV28 with TRBJ1-2; 8 nucleotides agree with TRBD1. Germline V gene sequence: CDR1 MDHEN, CDR2 SYDVKM. The CDR3 has 15 amino acids. The ends lost 3 bases at V and 5 bases at J; junction bases unmatched: 8. CDR3 residues: CASSFPQGATYGYTF. CDR3 coding DNA: TGTGCCAGCAGTTTCCCGCAGGGGGCGACGTATGGCTACACCTTC.

This chain uses TRBV18 with TRBJ1-1; no firm D call. The ends were cut back, 4 bases at V and 10 bases at J, with 22 bases in the middle. The CDR3 is made up of 15 amino acids. Looked up from germline, CDR1 is KGHSH and CDR2 is LQKENI. The CDR3 spells CASSHHEAGKVRAFF. The CDR3 region has the DNA TGTGCCAGCTCACACCATGAGGCCGGTAAGGTCAGAGCTTTCTTT.

This chain links TRBV6-1 with TRBJ1-5, with a tentative D call TRBD1 (6 bases). Germline V gene sequence: CDR1 MNHNS, CDR2 SASEGT. The CDR3 consists of 17 residues. Deletions cut 1 base from V and 4 bases from J, with 17 bases between. As DNA, the CDR3 is TGTGCCAGCAGTGAAGTCTTCGGGGGGGCTTTAAATCAGCCCCAGCATTTT. It is translated as CASSEVFGGALNQPQHF.

The chain is built from TRBV6-6 and TRBJ1-3, with D unresolved. The ends were cut back, 6 bases at V and 4 bases at J, with 10 bases in the middle. This CDR3 has 13 residues. Germline CDR1 reads MNHNY; CDR2 reads SVGAGI (reference sequence). In DNA, the CDR3 is TGTGCCAGCAGCTCCTTCCAGGGAAACACCATATATTTT. This translates into CASSSFQGNTIYF.

V and J are TRBV29-1 and TRBJ1-2; 12 positions match TRBD1. The V segment lost 5 bases and the J segment 4 bases; nucleotides outside the gene matches: 8. The CDR3 runs to 15 residues. In germline, CDR1 is SQVTM, CDR2 ANQGSEA. The CDR3 region is CSVPGQGALSYGYTF. CDR3 sequence (DNA): TGCAGCGTTCCGGGACAGGGGGCGCTTAGCTATGGCTACACCTTC.

The CDR3 here is CASSPSGGPPDTQYF. The DNA of the CDR3 is TGCGCCAGCAGCCCCAGCGGGGGGCCCCCAGATACGCAGTATTTT. V and J are TRBV5-1 and TRBJ2-3; TRBD2 matches 9 bases. This CDR3 is built from 15 residues. The J segment lost 4 bases and the V segment lost 4 bases, leaving 7 bases of the junction unmatched. The V gene's germline CDR1 is SGHRS and CDR2 YFSETQ. The whole variable domain, filled in from reference TRBV5-1 and TRBJ2-3, reads KAGVTQTPRYLIKTRGQQVTLSCSPISGHRSVSWYQQTPGQGLQFLFEYFSETQRNKGNFPGRFSGRQFSNSRSEMNVSTLELGDSALYLCASSPSGGPPDTQYFGPGTRLTVL.